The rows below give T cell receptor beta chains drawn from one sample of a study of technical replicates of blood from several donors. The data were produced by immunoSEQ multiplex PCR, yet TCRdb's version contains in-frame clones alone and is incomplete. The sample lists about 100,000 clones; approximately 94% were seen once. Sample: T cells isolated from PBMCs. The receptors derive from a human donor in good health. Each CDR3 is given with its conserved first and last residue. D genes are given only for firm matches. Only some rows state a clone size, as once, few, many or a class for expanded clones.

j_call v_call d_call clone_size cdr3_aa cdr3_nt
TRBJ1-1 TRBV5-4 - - CASSLATRTEAFF TGTGCCAGCAGCTTGGCAACTAGGACTGAAGCTTTCTTT
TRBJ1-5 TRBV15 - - CATSRDRGNQPQHF TGTGCCACCAGCAGAGATCGGGGGAATCAGCCCCAGCATTTT
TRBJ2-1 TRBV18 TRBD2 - CASSPGGTAGGEQFF TGTGCCAGCTCACCGGGGGGGACCGCGGGAGGGGAGCAGTTCTTC
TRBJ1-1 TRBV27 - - CASSREGVVGNTEAFF TGTGCCAGCAGCCGGGAAGGCGTAGTAGGGAACACTGAAGCTTTCTTT
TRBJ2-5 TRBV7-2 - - CASSLRGGETQYF TGTGCCAGCAGCTTACGCGGAGGAGAGACCCAGTACTTC
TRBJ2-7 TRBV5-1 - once CASSLGPLDEQYF TGCGCCAGCAGCTTGGGCCCGTTAGACGAGCAGTACTTC
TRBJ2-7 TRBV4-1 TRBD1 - CASSQGIDRERGEQYF TGCGCCAGCAGCCAAGGGATAGACAGGGAGAGGGGCGAGCAGTACTTC
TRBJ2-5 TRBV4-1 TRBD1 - CASSQGHRGIGETQYF TGCGCCAGCAGCCAAGGTCACAGGGGGATCGGAGAGACCCAGTACTTC
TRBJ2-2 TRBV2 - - CASSERGGDSGELFF TGTGCCAGCAGTGAGCGGGGCGGGGATTCCGGGGAGCTGTTTTTT
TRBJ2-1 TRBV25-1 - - CASSELRGAGNEQFF TGTGCCAGCAGTGAACTGCGGGGCGCGGGGAATGAGCAGTTCTTC
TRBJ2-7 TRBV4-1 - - CASSQDLGYEQYF TGCGCCAGCAGCCAAGATCTAGGCTACGAGCAGTACTTC